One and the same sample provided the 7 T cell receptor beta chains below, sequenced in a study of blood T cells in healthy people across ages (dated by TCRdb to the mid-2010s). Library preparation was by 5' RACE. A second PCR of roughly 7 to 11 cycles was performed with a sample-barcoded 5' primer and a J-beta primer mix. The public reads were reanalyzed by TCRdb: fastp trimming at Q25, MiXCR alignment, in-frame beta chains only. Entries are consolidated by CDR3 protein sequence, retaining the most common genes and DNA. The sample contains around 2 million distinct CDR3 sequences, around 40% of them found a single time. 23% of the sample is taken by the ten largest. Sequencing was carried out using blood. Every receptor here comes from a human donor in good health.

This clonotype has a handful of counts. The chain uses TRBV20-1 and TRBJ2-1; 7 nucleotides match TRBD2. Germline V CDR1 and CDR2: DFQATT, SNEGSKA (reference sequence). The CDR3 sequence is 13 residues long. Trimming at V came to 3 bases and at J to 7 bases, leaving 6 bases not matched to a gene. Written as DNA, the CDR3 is TGCAGTGCTAGTGGGGGGGTTCGTAATGAGCAGTTCTTC. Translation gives CSASGGVRNEQFF.

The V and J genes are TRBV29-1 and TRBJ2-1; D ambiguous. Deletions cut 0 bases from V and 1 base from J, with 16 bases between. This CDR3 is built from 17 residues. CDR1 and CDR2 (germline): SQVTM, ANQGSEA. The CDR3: CSVEDWRDTGSYNEQFF. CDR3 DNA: TGCAGCGTTGAAGATTGGCGAGACACTGGATCCTACAATGAGCAGTTCTTC.

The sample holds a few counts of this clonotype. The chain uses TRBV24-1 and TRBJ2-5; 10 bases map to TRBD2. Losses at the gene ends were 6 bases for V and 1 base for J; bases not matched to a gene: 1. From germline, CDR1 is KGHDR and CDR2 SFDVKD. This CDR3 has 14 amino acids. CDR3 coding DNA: TGTGCCACCAGTAGCGGGGGGGCCCAAGAGACCCAGTACTTC. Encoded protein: CATSSGGAQETQYF.

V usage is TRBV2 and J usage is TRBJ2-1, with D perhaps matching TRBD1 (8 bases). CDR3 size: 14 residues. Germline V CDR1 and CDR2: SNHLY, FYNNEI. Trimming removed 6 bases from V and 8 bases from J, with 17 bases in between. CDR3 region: CASSAGQAGDEQFF. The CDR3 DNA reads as TGTGCCAGCAGCGCGGGACAGGCGGGGGATGAGCAGTTCTTC.

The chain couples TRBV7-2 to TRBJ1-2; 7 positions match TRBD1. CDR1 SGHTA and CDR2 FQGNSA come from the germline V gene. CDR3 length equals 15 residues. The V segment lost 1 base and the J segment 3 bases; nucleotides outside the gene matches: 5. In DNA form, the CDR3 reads TGTGCCAGCAGCTTAGGATCGACAGGGTACTATGGCTACACCTTC. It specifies CASSLGSTGYYGYTF. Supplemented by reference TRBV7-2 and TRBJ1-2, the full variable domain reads GAGVSQSPSNKVTEKGKDVELRCDPISGHTALYWYRQSLGQGLEFLIYFQGNSAPDKSGLPSDRFSAERTGGSVSTLTIQRTQQEDSAVYLCASSLGSTGYYGYTFGSGTRLTVV.

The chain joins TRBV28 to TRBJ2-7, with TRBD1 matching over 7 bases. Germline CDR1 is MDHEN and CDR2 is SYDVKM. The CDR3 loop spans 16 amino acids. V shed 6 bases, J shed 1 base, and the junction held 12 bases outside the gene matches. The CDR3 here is CASSSFGTVLSYEQYF. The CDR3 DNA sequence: TGTGCCAGCAGCTCCTTCGGGACAGTGCTTTCCTACGAGCAGTACTTC.

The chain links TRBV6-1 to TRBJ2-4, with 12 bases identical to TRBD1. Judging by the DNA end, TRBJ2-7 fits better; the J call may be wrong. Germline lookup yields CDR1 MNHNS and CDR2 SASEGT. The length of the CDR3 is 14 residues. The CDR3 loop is CASRKGQGAREQYF. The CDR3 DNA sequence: TGTGCCAGCAGAAAGGGACAGGGGGCTCGCGAGCAGTACTTC.